This T cell receptor beta chain was captured by sequencing in a study of OX40 agonist ivuxolimab in advanced cancers. Study results and caveats: At 0.1 to 3.0 mg/kg and by week 6, CD4+ and CD8+ T cells in the blood had expanded clonally.

The CDR3 loop spans 16 amino acids. Regarding this clone: Antigen unknown.

Repertoires were generated with immunoSEQ multiplex PCR, while TCRdb's copy carries only in-frame clones and drops some. The repertoire consists of around 78,000 clones, with 80% to 90% occurring once and the leading ten covering about 0.94%. The J gene is TRBJ1-5, the V gene TRBV21-1. TRBV21-1 is described as a pseudogene. The specimen comprised CD4+ or CD8+ T cells sorted from blood, sampled in a trial of the OX40 agonist ivuxolimab. This receptor was identified in an adult with an advanced solid tumor such as melanoma, head and neck, liver or kidney cancer. CDR3 region: CASSAPPAGTNQPQHF. DNA for the CDR3: TGTGCCAGCAGCGCCCCTCCGGCAGGGACTAATCAGCCCCAGCATTTT.